These T cell receptor beta chains were read from a single sample in a study of CD8 T cells in Susac syndrome. One entry per CDR3 protein, called by TCRdb with MiXCR from the immunoSEQ multiplex PCR reads. This sample yields under 200,000 distinct CDR3 sequences, of which around 96% are seen a single time; around 0.12% belongs to the top ten. The sample taken for sequencing was CD4+ T cells from PBMCs. The origin of the receptors is a human donor with Susac syndrome. Both conserved end residues are part of each CDR3. Clone sizes are given selectively: once, few, many, or a class where the clone is expanded.

v_gene: TRBV3-1; abundance: NA; j_gene: TRBJ1-2; CDR3aa: CASSVRVWGYGYTF
v_gene: TRBV7-2; abundance: once; j_gene: TRBJ1-2; CDR3aa: CASSYGQARDYGYTF
v_gene: TRBV29-1; abundance: NA; j_gene: TRBJ2-3; CDR3aa: CSVASSRDTQYF
v_gene: TRBV20-1; abundance: once; j_gene: TRBJ1-6; CDR3aa: CSARETTAGSPLHF
v_gene: TRBV4-3; abundance: NA; j_gene: TRBJ2-3; CDR3aa: CASTRINLESTDTQYF
v_gene: TRBV29-1; abundance: NA; j_gene: TRBJ2-7; CDR3aa: CSVQSGEGYEQYF
v_gene: TRBV12-3/TRBV12-4; abundance: NA; j_gene: TRBJ2-1; CDR3aa: CASSGYGGSSYNEQFF
v_gene: TRBV7-9; abundance: NA; j_gene: TRBJ2-4; CDR3aa: CASSNMGLNIQYF
v_gene: TRBV5-1; abundance: once; j_gene: TRBJ2-7; CDR3aa: CASSFSGTSEQYF
v_gene: TRBV27; abundance: NA; j_gene: TRBJ1-3; CDR3aa: CASSKLGAGKGNTIYF
v_gene: TRBV5-1; abundance: NA; j_gene: TRBJ2-1; CDR3aa: CASSLGLAGSYNEQFF
v_gene: TRBV24-1; abundance: NA; j_gene: TRBJ2-1; CDR3aa: CATGLAGRSGNEQFF
v_gene: TRBV9; abundance: NA; j_gene: TRBJ1-1; CDR3aa: CASSPGPKMNTEAFF
v_gene: TRBV6-6; abundance: NA; j_gene: TRBJ1-2; CDR3aa: CASRGARGEKYGYTF
v_gene: TRBV12-3/TRBV12-4; abundance: NA; j_gene: TRBJ1-1; CDR3aa: CASSRRGPRREAFF
v_gene: TRBV28; abundance: NA; j_gene: TRBJ2-7; CDR3aa: CASRDSGSGTYEQYF
v_gene: TRBV19; abundance: once; j_gene: TRBJ2-1; CDR3aa: CASSLTGQGHNEQFF
v_gene: TRBV9; abundance: NA; j_gene: TRBJ1-2; CDR3aa: CASSRMSGSGDGYTF
v_gene: TRBV3-1; abundance: NA; j_gene: TRBJ2-5; CDR3aa: CASSQDGRLGEETQYF
v_gene: TRBV20-1; abundance: once; j_gene: TRBJ1-5; CDR3aa: CSARDQPGTNQPQHF
v_gene: TRBV20-1; abundance: NA; j_gene: TRBJ1-4; CDR3aa: CSAREGAFGEKLFF
v_gene: TRBV7-9; abundance: NA; j_gene: TRBJ2-6; CDR3aa: CASTKAGANVLTF
v_gene: TRBV2; abundance: NA; j_gene: TRBJ1-2; CDR3aa: CASSVGTYGYTF
v_gene: TRBV11-2; abundance: NA; j_gene: TRBJ1-3; CDR3aa: CASSLGRDGNTIYF
v_gene: TRBV20-1; abundance: once; j_gene: TRBJ1-2; CDR3aa: CSATGLDYGYTF
v_gene: TRBV28; abundance: NA; j_gene: TRBJ2-1; CDR3aa: CASSLPPGLAGVHNEQFF
v_gene: TRBV5-1; abundance: NA; j_gene: TRBJ2-3; CDR3aa: CASSLVQDTDTQYF
v_gene: TRBV4-3; abundance: NA; j_gene: TRBJ2-5; CDR3aa: CASSLELAGQGETQYF
v_gene: TRBV18; abundance: few; j_gene: TRBJ2-5; CDR3aa: CASSPRGQETQYF
v_gene: TRBV29-1; abundance: NA; j_gene: TRBJ2-7; CDR3aa: CSGGTAYEQYF
v_gene: TRBV30; abundance: NA; j_gene: TRBJ2-7; CDR3aa: CALDSGSYEQYF
v_gene: TRBV11-2; abundance: NA; j_gene: TRBJ2-7; CDR3aa: CASSPYKGGNEQYF
v_gene: TRBV4-1; abundance: NA; j_gene: TRBJ1-2; CDR3aa: CASSQDLGGRGYTF
v_gene: TRBV7-9; abundance: NA; j_gene: TRBJ1-2; CDR3aa: CASGGTSYGYTF
v_gene: TRBV5-6; abundance: NA; j_gene: TRBJ2-1; CDR3aa: CASSLGGYEQFF
v_gene: TRBV24-1; abundance: NA; j_gene: TRBJ1-2; CDR3aa: CATSGGGLGYTF
v_gene: TRBV2; abundance: NA; j_gene: TRBJ2-3; CDR3aa: CASGGLAGGRTDTQYF
v_gene: TRBV20-1; abundance: NA; j_gene: TRBJ1-5; CDR3aa: CSARDVQGYQPQHF
v_gene: TRBV10-3; abundance: NA; j_gene: TRBJ1-4; CDR3aa: CAISESREGQWAATNEKLFF
v_gene: TRBV11-2; abundance: NA; j_gene: TRBJ1-2; CDR3aa: CASHTIPRRSHNYGYTF
v_gene: TRBV3-1; abundance: once; j_gene: TRBJ1-2; CDR3aa: CASSQSTRGYTF
v_gene: TRBV7-9; abundance: once; j_gene: TRBJ2-4; CDR3aa: CASSPRGAGGDIQYF
v_gene: TRBV3-1; abundance: NA; j_gene: TRBJ2-3; CDR3aa: CASSLREGVAQYF
v_gene: TRBV29-1; abundance: NA; j_gene: TRBJ1-1; CDR3aa: CSVDSRRLAGRGAFF
v_gene: TRBV6-5; abundance: NA; j_gene: TRBJ2-4; CDR3aa: CASSYGSSVADIQYF
v_gene: TRBV20-1; abundance: few; j_gene: TRBJ2-3; CDR3aa: CSARWLAGTDTQYF